The following is a TCR beta chain sequence with its context. Sequenced by immunoSEQ multiplex PCR; TCRdb stores in-frame clones only, minus some. The table records 110,000 to 150,000 clones, roughly 85% of them present only once. The source of the sample is a study of T cell responses to AZD1222 COVID-19 vaccine. CDR1 and CDR2 from the germline V gene are SEHNR and FQNEAQ (reference sequence). V lost 8 bases, J lost 4 bases, and 8 bases lay in between. The CDR3 sequence is 12 residues long. This receptor was identified in an adult in good health. This chain connects TRBV7-9 to TRBJ1-4; D is ambiguous. The sequencing here drew on peripheral blood, taken on day 0 of AZD1222 vaccination. The chain's CDR3 is CASRALNEKLFF. In DNA form, the CDR3 reads TGTGCCAGCCGGGCCCTTAATGAAAAACTGTTTTTT.